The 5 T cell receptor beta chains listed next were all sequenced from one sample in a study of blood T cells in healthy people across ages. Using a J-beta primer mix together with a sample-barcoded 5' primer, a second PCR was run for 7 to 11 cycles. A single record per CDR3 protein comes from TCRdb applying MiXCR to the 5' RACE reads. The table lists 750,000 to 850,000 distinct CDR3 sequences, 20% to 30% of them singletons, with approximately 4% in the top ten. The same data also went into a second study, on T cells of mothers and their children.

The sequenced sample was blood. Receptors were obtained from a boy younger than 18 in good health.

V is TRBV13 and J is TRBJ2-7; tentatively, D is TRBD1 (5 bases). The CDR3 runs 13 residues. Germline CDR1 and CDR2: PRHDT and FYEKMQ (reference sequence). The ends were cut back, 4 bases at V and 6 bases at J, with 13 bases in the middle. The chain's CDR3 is CASSSPDTIEQYF. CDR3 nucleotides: TGTGCCAGCAGCTCCCCGGACACGATCGAGCAGTACTTC.

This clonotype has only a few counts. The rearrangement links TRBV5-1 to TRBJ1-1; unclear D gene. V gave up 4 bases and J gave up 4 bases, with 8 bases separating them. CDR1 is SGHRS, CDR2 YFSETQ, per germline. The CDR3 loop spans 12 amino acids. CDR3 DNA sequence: TGCGCCAGCAGCGAGGTAACCACTGAAGCTTTCTTT. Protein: CASSEVTTEAFF.

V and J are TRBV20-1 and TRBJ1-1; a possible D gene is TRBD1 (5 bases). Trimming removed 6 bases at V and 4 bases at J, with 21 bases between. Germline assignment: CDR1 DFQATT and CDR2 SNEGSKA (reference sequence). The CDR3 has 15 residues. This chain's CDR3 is CSAPHLGQGPTEAFF. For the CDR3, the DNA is TGCAGTGCCCCACATTTGGGGCAGGGACCCACTGAAGCTTTCTTT.

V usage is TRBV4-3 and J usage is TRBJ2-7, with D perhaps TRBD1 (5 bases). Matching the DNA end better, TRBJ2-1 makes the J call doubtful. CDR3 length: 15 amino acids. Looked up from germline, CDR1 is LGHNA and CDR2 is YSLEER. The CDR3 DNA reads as TGCGCCAGCAGCCAAGACAGGGTCCCCTACAATGAGCAGTTCTTC. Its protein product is CASSQDRVPYNEQFF.

The CDR3 loop is CASSTGPEAFF. In nucleotides, the CDR3 is TGTGCCAGCAGCACCGGGCCTGAAGCTTTCTTT. The chain couples TRBV12-3 or TRBV12-4 to TRBJ1-1; D is unclear. This CDR3 region has 11 residues. The V end lost 6 bases, the J end lost 6 bases, and 8 bases lay between the germline ends.